This passage covers 17 T cell receptor beta chains from one sample sequenced in a study of T cells in Graves' hyperthyroidism and ophthalmopathy. TCR beta CDR3 region amplification was performed from RNA transcripts. RT-PCR in the first round (using the HTBI primer set) targeted the TCR CDR3. TCRdb recomputed calls from the multiplex PCR reads with MiXCR, one row per CDR3 protein. In the table there are roughly 600,000 distinct CDR3 sequences, about 14% of which are singletons. The specimen was blood. The source is a woman in her forties or fifties with Graves' ophthalmopathy.

This chain links TRBV6-2 or TRBV6-3 with TRBJ2-1, with D hard to call. Germline CDR1 reads MNHEY; CDR2 reads SVGEGT. V was trimmed by 8 bases and J by 5 bases, leaving 13 bases between them. This CDR3 spans 13 amino acids. DNA for the CDR3: TGTGCCAGCCTGGGAAAAGAAAACAATGAGCAGTTCTTC. Protein sequence: CASLGKENNEQFF.

This clonotype has only a few counts. The chain carries TRBV29-1 and TRBJ2-1; 9 bases align to TRBD2. The CDR3 consists of 15 residues. Germline V lookup: CDR1 SQVTM, CDR2 ANQGSEA. V was clipped by 5 bases and J by 4 bases; unmatched bases: 9. The CDR3 sequence is CSVLSGSRGYNEQFF. As DNA, the CDR3 is TGCAGCGTTCTTAGCGGGAGTAGGGGGTACAATGAGCAGTTCTTC.

The sample holds many counts of this clonotype. CDR3 protein: CATRPGQGNNEQFF. In DNA form, the CDR3 reads TGTGCCACGAGACCGGGACAGGGAAACAATGAGCAGTTCTTC. The chain links TRBV12-3 or TRBV12-4 to TRBJ2-1; 9 nucleotides agree with TRBD1. The V and J ends lost 10 bases and 5 bases, in that order; junction bases with no gene match: 9. This CDR3 region has 14 residues.

This clonotype was seen a few times. The gene calls are TRBV15 and TRBJ1-2, with TRBD1 as a possible D gene (6 bases). Germline loops: CDR1 LNHNV, CDR2 YYDKDF (reference sequence). The CDR3 contains 14 residues. V lost 0 bases and J lost 6, with 11 bases in between. CDR3 in amino acids: CATSRDRQVDGYTF. CDR3 bases: TGTGCCACCAGCAGAGATCGACAGGTCGATGGCTACACCTTC.

This chain joins TRBV20-1 and TRBJ2-3; D gene ambiguous. V was trimmed by 3 bases and J by 2 bases, leaving 9 bases between them. The V gene's germline CDR1 is DFQATT and CDR2 SNEGSKA (reference sequence). CDR3 length: 13 amino acids. Here the CDR3 reads CSARKLPTDTQYF. The CDR3 region has the DNA TGCAGTGCTAGGAAGTTACCCACAGATACGCAGTATTTT.

There are a few counts of this clonotype. CDR3 bases: TGCAGTGCCCCTAGGACAGGGAGGGCTTTCTTT. This encodes CSAPRTGRAFF. The chain joins TRBV20-1 to TRBJ1-1, with 8 bases matching TRBD1. The CDR3 runs to 11 residues. Germline V gene data show CDR1 as DFQATT and CDR2 as SNEGSKA (reference sequence). The V gene end was trimmed by 6 bases and the J gene end by 11 bases; junction bases not matched to a gene: 8.

This clonotype was counted only a few times. It may be a read error: a sequence one base away is much more abundant. The chain combines TRBV3-1 with TRBJ2-7; D ambiguous. V lost 8 bases and J 3 bases, leaving 20 bases between the germline ends. Per the germline V gene, CDR1 is LGHDT and CDR2 is YNNKEL (reference sequence). This CDR3 is built from 15 residues. CDR3 sequence: CASCWTGRTNYEQYF. In DNA form, the CDR3 reads TGTGCCAGCTGCTGGACGGGCAGAACTAACTACGAGCAGTACTTC.

This clonotype occurred many times. V and J are TRBV7-6 and TRBJ1-4; 7 bases agree with TRBD1. In germline, CDR1 is SGHVS, CDR2 FNYEAQ. The length of the CDR3 is 15 residues. Trimming cost V 5 bases and J 6 bases; bases outside gene matches: 9. Here the CDR3 reads CASSQDAGGDEKLFF. CDR3 bases: TGTGCCAGCAGCCAAGATGCAGGGGGTGATGAAAAACTGTTTTTT.

This clonotype has at least ten counts. This rearrangement joins TRBV20-1 to TRBJ2-1, with 13 bases that match TRBD2. The CDR3 has 15 amino acids. After removal of 6 bases from V and 4 bases from J, the junction contained 6 bases not matched to a gene. Germline-derived CDR1 and CDR2 are DFQATT and SNEGSKA (reference sequence). CDR3 sequence: CSANGLAGVYNEQFF. As DNA, the CDR3 is TGCAGTGCCAATGGACTAGCGGGGGTTTACAATGAGCAGTTCTTC.

This clonotype was counted a few times. One base away lies a much larger clone, so this may be a sequencing read error. V gene TRBV4-2 combines with J gene TRBJ2-7; D call uncertain. The CDR3 runs to 15 residues. In germline, CDR1 is LGHNA, CDR2 YNFKEQ. The V end lost 2 bases, the J end lost 3 bases, and 14 bases lay between the germline ends. CDR3 bases: TGTGCCAGCAGCCAAAATGGTTACTCGAACTACGAGCAGTACTTC. Its protein product is CASSQNGYSNYEQYF.

This clonotype was detected many times. V usage is TRBV18 and J usage is TRBJ2-1; 8 nucleotides line up with TRBD2. Germline V gene data show CDR1 as KGHSH and CDR2 as LQKENI. The CDR3 totals 15 residues. The V and J ends lost 1 base and 8 bases, in that order; junction bases with no gene match: 7. Written as DNA, the CDR3 is TGTGCCAGCTCACCACAAAGCGGGAGTCTAGATGAGCAGTTCTTC. This translates into CASSPQSGSLDEQFF.

The J gene is TRBJ2-1, the V gene TRBV29-1; D unclear. The CDR3 contains 15 residues. The germline gives CDR1 SQVTM, CDR2 ANQGSEA. V lost 5 bases, J lost 6 bases, and 20 bases lay in between. The CDR3 is CSVNEDSMRSNEQFF. CDR3 DNA sequence: TGCAGCGTTAATGAGGATTCCATGAGGTCCAATGAGCAGTTCTTC.

The V gene is TRBV12-3 or TRBV12-4, the J gene TRBJ2-1; D is ambiguous. The CDR3 totals 13 residues. Between the trimmed V and J ends, which lost 3 bases and 15 bases, there was a span of 18 bases. CDR3 amino acids: CASSFESTPARFF. The DNA for the CDR3 is TGTGCCAGCAGTTTTGAGTCGACGCCAGCGCGGTTCTTC.

This chain uses TRBV28 with TRBJ2-1, with TRBD2 identical over 7 bases. With 5 bases clipped from V and 8 bases from J, the junction kept 12 bases outside the gene matches. CDR3 size: 15 residues. The germline V gene encodes CDR1 MDHEN and CDR2 SYDVKM. The CDR3 sequence is CASSIPSGKIHEQFF. The CDR3 DNA follows: TGTGCCAGCAGTATCCCTAGCGGCAAGATTCATGAGCAGTTCTTC.

This clonotype came up many times. The chain carries TRBV11-2 and TRBJ2-4, with 7 positions matching TRBD1. Trimming removed 5 bases from V and 2 bases from J; junction bases left unmatched: 9. CDR3 length: 16 amino acids. CDR1 SGHAT and CDR2 FQNNGV come from the germline V gene. The CDR3 nucleotides read TGTGCCAGCAGCCATATACAGGGGTTGACCAAAAACATTCAGTACTTC. Its protein product is CASSHIQGLTKNIQYF.

In its sample, this clonotype was seen many times. V gene TRBV6-5 combines with J gene TRBJ1-3; 7 bases align to TRBD1. CDR1 is MNHEY, CDR2 SVGAGI, per germline. The CDR3 loop spans 15 amino acids. Trimming removed 2 bases from V and 4 bases from J; junction bases left unmatched: 5. DNA of the CDR3: TGTGCCAGCAGTTACCTGGGACAGAGGGGAAACACCATATATTTT. Its protein product is CASSYLGQRGNTIYF.

The chain carries TRBV4-3 and TRBJ1-2; 10 bases agree with TRBD1. Unmatched junction bases numbered 16, after V lost 1 base and J lost 8 bases. The CDR3 length is 18 residues. Looked up from germline, CDR1 is LGHNA and CDR2 is YSLEER. CDR3 sequence: CASSQGSTNDRGLGGYTF. The DNA for the CDR3 is TGCGCCAGCAGCCAAGGGTCCACAAACGACAGGGGGCTTGGAGGCTACACCTTC.